This T cell receptor beta chain was recovered during a study of cytomegalovirus exposure and HLA in healthy donors. Findings of the study overall: A later analysis showed TCR association rates differing by HLA locus, peaking at DRB1 and lowest at HLA-C. The likely origin of a cluster of highly shared sequence variants was a sequencing artifact.

Germline CDR1 reads SGHRS; CDR2 reads YFSETQ. The CDR3 is made up of 15 amino acids. A word on this clone: Antigen: not known. One junction end disagrees with the germline gene, perhaps due to a read error.

PCR was performed using 60 Vbeta and 13 Jbeta primers. Sequencing was performed with immunoSEQ multiplex PCR; in TCRdb, only in-frame clones are kept and a portion is missing. This sample has more than 150,000 clones, with about 86% found just once. The clonotype was recovered from a woman younger than 30 in good health and CMV-seropositive. The rearrangement joins TRBV5-1 to TRBJ2-4, with D possibly being TRBD1 (5 bases). Sequencing was carried out using PBMCs. Here the CDR3 DNA reads TGCGCCAGCAGCCTGACAGAGTTAGCCAAAAACAGTCAGTACTTC. Encoded protein: CASSLTELAKNSQYF.